Each of the 12 T cell receptor beta chains below was sequenced from the same sample in a study of naive CD8 T cells in extremely preterm neonates. Elective cesarean births at roughly 37-43 weeks, without labor or membrane rupture, supplied the cord blood. The data were produced by immunoSEQ multiplex PCR, yet TCRdb's version contains in-frame clones alone and is incomplete. The sample includes approximately 7,000 clones, approximately 90% seen only once; the top ten take around 0.5%. Sequencing was carried out using naive CD8+ T cells from cord blood. These receptor sequences come from a newborn in good health.

This sequence joins TRBV9 and TRBJ1-4; unclear D gene. The CDR3 spans 15 residues. The V and J ends lost 0 bases and 3 bases respectively, with 9 bases between them. The germline V gene has CDR1 SGDLS and CDR2 YYNGEE. The CDR3 DNA sequence: TGTGCCAGCAGCGTAGAGTCGGGGTCTAATGAAAAACTGTTTTTT. Translating gives CASSVESGSNEKLFF. The full variable domain, completed using reference TRBV9 and TRBJ1-4, is DSGVTQTPKHLITATGQRVTLRCSPRSGDLSVYWYQQSLDQGLQFLIQYYNGEERAKGNILERFSAQQFPDLHSELNLSSLELGDSALYFCASSVESGSNEKLFFGSGTQLSVL.

The J gene is TRBJ1-5, the V gene TRBV27, with D unclear. CDR1 is MNHEY, CDR2 SMNVEV, per germline (reference sequence). This CDR3 is 13 amino acids long. Trimming removed 4 bases at V and 0 bases at J, with 4 bases between. CDR3 nucleotides: TGTGCCAGCAGTTACAATAGCAATCAGCCCCAGCATTTT. Amino acids: CASSYNSNQPQHF.

This chain connects TRBV4-2 to TRBJ1-1; no firm D call. The CDR3 loop spans 13 amino acids. The germline V gene encodes CDR1 LGHNA and CDR2 YNFKEQ. Trimming left V 1 base short and J 5 bases short, with 8 bases between. The CDR3 region is CASSQGEITEAFF. The CDR3 DNA reads as TGTGCCAGCAGCCAAGGGGAGATAACTGAAGCTTTCTTT.

The chain recombines TRBV11-2 with TRBJ1-2; D might be TRBD1 (6 bases). Germline CDR1 SGHAT, CDR2 FQNNGV. The CDR3 consists of 16 residues. Trimming removed 1 base from V and 4 bases from J, with 16 bases in between. DNA of the CDR3: TGTGCCAGCAGCTTAGCGGCAGGGGATACCGTCTATGGCTACACCTTC. Amino acids: CASSLAAGDTVYGYTF.

The rearrangement joins TRBV2 to TRBJ2-7, with 10 bases matching TRBD2. The CDR3 covers 14 residues. Unmatched junction bases numbered 6, after V lost 4 bases and J lost 6 bases. Germline CDR1 reads SNHLY; CDR2 reads FYNNEI. CDR3 nucleotide sequence: TGTGCCAGCAGTGGGGGACTAGCGAAGAGCGAGCAGTACTTC. It specifies CASSGGLAKSEQYF.

This chain joins TRBV4-1 and TRBJ1-1; D remains unclear. Germline V lookup: CDR1 MGHRA, CDR2 YSYEKL. This CDR3 comprises 15 residues. Trimming pared 1 base from V and 6 bases from J, leaving 15 bases between. Written as DNA, the CDR3 is TGCGCCAGCAGCCAAGCCCCCCTTACAGTGGCTGAAGCTTTCTTT. Amino acids: CASSQAPLTVAEAFF.

This clone appeared a single time. The chain links TRBV11-2 to TRBJ2-7; 7 positions agree with TRBD1. Germline trimming cut 5 bases from V and 0 bases from J; bases unmatched to any gene: 4. From germline, CDR1 is SGHAT and CDR2 FQNNGV. The CDR3 is 14 amino acids. In DNA form, the CDR3 reads TGTGCCAGCAGCCATTGGGACAGCTCCTACGAGCAGTACTTC. Translating it yields CASSHWDSSYEQYF.

V usage is TRBV19 and J usage is TRBJ2-3, with D perhaps matching TRBD2 (6 bases). Germline CDR1 reads LNHDA; CDR2 reads SQIVND (reference sequence). CDR3 length: 16 amino acids. Trimming shortened V by 4 bases and J by 1 base, and 15 bases separated the two germline ends. The CDR3 coding sequence is TGTGCCAGTAGTAGGATACAGTCGGGAGGCACAGATACGCAGTATTTT. As protein: CASSRIQSGGTDTQYF.

The chain combines TRBV25-1 with TRBJ2-1; 7 nucleotides line up with TRBD2. Germline V gene lookup returns CDR1 MGHDK and CDR2 SYGVNS. V lost 3 bases and J lost 7; bases outside the gene matches: 6. This CDR3 contains 14 residues. In DNA, the CDR3 is TGTGCCAGCAGTGAGGCGGGAGCTTCGAATGAGCAGTTCTTC. Translating gives CASSEAGASNEQFF.

The chain combines TRBV14 with TRBJ1-2, with 7 bases that match TRBD1. Trimming at V came to 0 bases and at J to 4 bases, leaving 2 bases not matched to a gene. The CDR3 length is 14 residues. Germline-derived CDR1 and CDR2 are SGHDN and FVKESK. CDR3 DNA: TGTGCCAGCAGCCAAGACAGGGGGTTCTATGGCTACACCTTC. This gives the protein CASSQDRGFYGYTF. Drawing the rest from reference TRBV14 and TRBJ1-2, the complete variable domain is EAGVTQFPSHSVIEKGQTVTLRCDPISGHDNLYWYRRVMGKEIKFLLHFVKESKQDESGMPNNRFLAERTGGTYSTLKVQPAELEDSGVYFCASSQDRGFYGYTFGSGTRLTVV.

Details on this clone: Germline and junction disagree at one end, which may indicate a read error. The rearrangement links TRBV5-4 to TRBJ2-7; tentatively, D is TRBD2 (7 bases). The CDR3 totals 14 residues. Germline loops: CDR1 SGHNT, CDR2 YYREEE (reference sequence). In nucleotides, the CDR3 is TGTGCCAGCAGCTTGGCGGGGGGCTCCTCCGAGCAGTACTTC. This sequence encodes CASSLAGGSSEQYF.

The chain links TRBV27 to TRBJ1-2; tentative D call: TRBD1 (5 bases). With 6 bases removed from V and 4 bases from J, the gap between germline ends came to 15 bases. The CDR3 has 14 residues. Germline assignment: CDR1 MNHEY and CDR2 SMNVEV (reference sequence). CDR3 in amino acids: CASRGGGKIYGYTF. In nucleotides, the CDR3 is TGTGCCAGCAGAGGCGGGGGAAAAATCTATGGCTACACCTTC.